This paragraph reports one T cell receptor beta chain. Its antigen is not known. This specimen comes from a study of T-cell reconstitution after alpha-beta-depleted transplantation in children. Study outcomes and limitations: Surviving recipient T cells and thymic progenitors accounted for the high day-60 TCRbeta diversity observed in some patients. By about two months after transplant, alpha-beta T cells reportedly arose from several hundred graft clones that had expanded. Diversity and T-cell counts at one year after transplant derived mostly from new T cells.

Preparing the TCRbeta library involved the use of unique molecular identifiers. TCRdb recomputed calls from the PCR reads with MiXCR, one row per CDR3 protein. The sample shows approximately 500,000 distinct CDR3 sequences, 25% to 30% of them seen only once. The CDR3 has 13 residues. Per the germline V gene, CDR1 is DFQATT and CDR2 is SNEGSKA (reference sequence). Trimming took 1 base from V and 8 from J, leaving 12 bases between them. The material sequenced was PBMCs, taken before TCRalphabeta/CD19-depleted stem cell transplant. The TCR originated in a boy under three years old with Wiskott-Aldrich syndrome, due to receive a stem cell transplant. The V call is TRBV20-1, the J call TRBJ2-1; no reliable D call. The CDR3 region has the DNA TGCAGTGCTAGAGTTTCTCTGGTGGATGAGCAGTTCTTC. Translating gives CSARVSLVDEQFF.